These T cell receptor beta chains were read from a single sample in a study of blood T cell repertoires in COVID-19. Libraries were prepared by immunoSEQ multiplex PCR; TCRdb keeps only in-frame clonotypes and omits some of them. In the table there are about 200,000 clones, around nine tenths of which are singletons. Sequenced material: peripheral blood. The receptor set was obtained from a middle-aged man with active or convalescent COVID-19. Both conserved end residues are part of each CDR3. The D gene is left open where the match is weak. Size is stated for part of the rows, as once, few or many counts, or as a class when the clone is expanded.

d_call: NA; clone_size: NA; cdr3_length: 12; j_call: TRBJ1-2; v_call: TRBV6-5; cdr3_nt: TGTGCCAGCGGGGAGGCAGGGCTTTACTCCACCTTC; cdr3_aa: CASGEAGLYSTF
d_call: TRBD1; clone_size: NA; cdr3_length: 15; j_call: TRBJ2-1; v_call: TRBV28; cdr3_nt: TGTGCCAGCAGCCCGCGGACAGGGATAAGGAATGAGCAGTTCTTC; cdr3_aa: CASSPRTGIRNEQFF
d_call: TRBD2; clone_size: NA; cdr3_length: 16; j_call: TRBJ2-6; v_call: TRBV20-1; cdr3_nt: TGCAGTGCGAGTAGCGGGGGGAACTCTGGGGCCAACGTCCTGACTTTC; cdr3_aa: CSASSGGNSGANVLTF
d_call: NA; clone_size: NA; cdr3_length: 14; j_call: TRBJ2-5; v_call: TRBV4-1; cdr3_nt: TGCGCCAGCAGCCAATCGGGACTTCAAGAGACCCAGTACTTC; cdr3_aa: CASSQSGLQETQYF
d_call: NA; clone_size: NA; cdr3_length: 11; j_call: TRBJ1-1; v_call: TRBV6-5; cdr3_nt: TGTGCCAGCAGACGCGACAGCCTAGCTTTCTTT; cdr3_aa: CASRRDSLAFF
d_call: TRBD1; clone_size: NA; cdr3_length: 15; j_call: TRBJ2-2; v_call: TRBV6-1; cdr3_nt: TGTGCCAGCAGTGAACAGGGGGCCGGAACCGGGGAGCTGTTTTTT; cdr3_aa: CASSEQGAGTGELFF
d_call: NA; clone_size: NA; cdr3_length: 17; j_call: TRBJ1-2; v_call: TRBV28; cdr3_nt: TGTGCCAGCAACCCGGGACTTAAGGCCCCACTTAACTATGGCTACACCTTC; cdr3_aa: CASNPGLKAPLNYGYTF
d_call: NA; clone_size: NA; cdr3_length: 17; j_call: TRBJ1-3; v_call: TRBV4-1; cdr3_nt: TGCGCCAGCAGCCAAGAGGTACAGAGATTCTCTGGAAACACCATATATTTT; cdr3_aa: CASSQEVQRFSGNTIYF
d_call: NA; clone_size: NA; cdr3_length: 16; j_call: TRBJ1-1; v_call: TRBV11-2; cdr3_nt: TGTGCCAGCTCCTGGGGGACACCCCAGGTTAGGACTGAAGCTTTCTTT; cdr3_aa: CASSWGTPQVRTEAFF
d_call: NA; clone_size: NA; cdr3_length: 15; j_call: TRBJ2-5; v_call: TRBV28; cdr3_nt: TGTGCCAGCAGTCCTACAGGGTGGGGCGTGGAGACCCAGTACTTC; cdr3_aa: CASSPTGWGVETQYF
d_call: NA; clone_size: NA; cdr3_length: 16; j_call: TRBJ2-7; v_call: TRBV9; cdr3_nt: TGTGCCAGCAGCCCAAGTTCCGGGACACCGGTCTACGAGCAGTACTTC; cdr3_aa: CASSPSSGTPVYEQYF
d_call: NA; clone_size: NA; cdr3_length: 12; j_call: TRBJ2-4; v_call: TRBV5-1; cdr3_nt: TGCGCCAGCAGCCCGGCAGGAAACATTCAGTACTTC; cdr3_aa: CASSPAGNIQYF
d_call: TRBD1; clone_size: NA; cdr3_length: 15; j_call: TRBJ1-3; v_call: TRBV7-9; cdr3_nt: TGTGCCAGCACCCACCTGACAGGGGCCGGAAACACCATATATTTT; cdr3_aa: CASTHLTGAGNTIYF
d_call: NA; clone_size: NA; cdr3_length: 17; j_call: TRBJ1-6; v_call: TRBV7-2; cdr3_nt: TGTGCCAGCAGCTTATCTTCTAGGAGCTCCTATAATTCACCCCTCCACTTT; cdr3_aa: CASSLSSRSSYNSPLHF
d_call: NA; clone_size: NA; cdr3_length: 13; j_call: TRBJ2-1; v_call: TRBV11-2; cdr3_nt: TGTGCCAGCAGCCTCCTTGGGGCCAATGAGCAGTTCTTC; cdr3_aa: CASSLLGANEQFF
d_call: TRBD1; clone_size: NA; cdr3_length: 14; j_call: TRBJ1-3; v_call: TRBV30; cdr3_nt: TGTGCCTGGAGTCCGACGACAGGGTGGAACACCATATATTTT; cdr3_aa: CAWSPTTGWNTIYF
d_call: NA; clone_size: NA; cdr3_length: 14; j_call: TRBJ2-7; v_call: TRBV28; cdr3_nt: TGTGCCAGCAGTAATCTACAGGGCTCCTACGAGCAGTACTTC; cdr3_aa: CASSNLQGSYEQYF
d_call: TRBD1; clone_size: NA; cdr3_length: 16; j_call: TRBJ1-2; v_call: TRBV5-4; cdr3_nt: TGTGCCAGCAGCTGGTTCACAGGGGGACAGGGCTATGGCTACACCTTC; cdr3_aa: CASSWFTGGQGYGYTF
d_call: NA; clone_size: once; cdr3_length: 14; j_call: TRBJ2-4; v_call: TRBV6-5; cdr3_nt: TGTGCCAGCAGTTACGACTCATACAGGGACATTCAGTACTTC; cdr3_aa: CASSYDSYRDIQYF
d_call: NA; clone_size: NA; cdr3_length: 14; j_call: TRBJ1-1; v_call: TRBV5-6; cdr3_nt: TGTGCCAGCAGCTTGAGTAGTCAGGGAGGAGGAGCTTTCTTT; cdr3_aa: CASSLSSQGGGAFF
d_call: NA; clone_size: NA; cdr3_length: 13; j_call: TRBJ1-2; v_call: TRBV27; cdr3_nt: TGTGCCACCCAAGGCGGGGAGAGCTATGGCTACACCTTC; cdr3_aa: CATQGGESYGYTF